This T cell receptor (beta chain) stems from a study of blood T cell repertoires in COVID-19. Whole-study context: The samples span acute and convalescent COVID-19 from the United States, Italy and Spain. Nucleic acid was either cDNA or gDNA, and it came from T cells, B-cell-depleted T cells, or PBMCs.

Authors' methods: Reference gene primer amplification gave nucleated cell count estimates. TCRdb's table, derived via immunoSEQ multiplex PCR, lists solely in-frame clones and lacks some. That table gives V, J and clone size, and the DNA gave D and trimming. The sample yields approximately 90,000 clones, 81% seen once. The germline gives CDR1 SGHRS, CDR2 YFSETQ. Between the trimmed V and J ends, which lost 4 bases and 5 bases, there was a span of 15 bases. This CDR3 is 15 amino acids long. Sequencing was done on a sample of peripheral blood. V gene TRBV5-1 combines with J gene TRBJ1-4; perhaps TRBD1 as D (6 bases). The source is a man older than 75 with active or convalescent COVID-19. The CDR3 DNA reads TGCGCCAGCAGCCCCCTAGGACAGCCAAATGAAAAACTGTTTTTT. Its translation: CASSPLGQPNEKLFF. The entire variable domain, with the rest obtained from reference TRBV5-1 and TRBJ1-4, is as follows: KAGVTQTPRYLIKTRGQQVTLSCSPISGHRSVSWYQQTPGQGLQFLFEYFSETQRNKGNFPGRFSGRQFSNSRSEMNVSTLELGDSALYLCASSPLGQPNEKLFFGSGTQLSVL.